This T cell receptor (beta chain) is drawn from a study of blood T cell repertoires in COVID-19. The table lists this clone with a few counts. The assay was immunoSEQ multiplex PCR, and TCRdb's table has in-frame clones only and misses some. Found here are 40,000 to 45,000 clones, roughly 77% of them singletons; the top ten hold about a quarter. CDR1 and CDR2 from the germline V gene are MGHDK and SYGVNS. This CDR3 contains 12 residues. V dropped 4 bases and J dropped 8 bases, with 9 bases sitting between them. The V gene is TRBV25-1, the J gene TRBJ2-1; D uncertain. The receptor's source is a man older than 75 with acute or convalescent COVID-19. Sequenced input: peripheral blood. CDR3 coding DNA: TGTGCCAGCAGTGTGACTCCACATGAGCAGTTCTTC. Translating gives CASSVTPHEQFF.